A selection of T cell receptor beta chains follows, all from one sample in a study of cytomegalovirus exposure and HLA in healthy donors. The method was immunoSEQ multiplex PCR; TCRdb's version includes in-frame clones alone and lacks a portion of them. This repertoire shows about 170,000 clones, about 88% found once; its top ten account for about 2%. Input material: PBMCs. These receptors originate from a man younger than 35 in good health and CMV-seropositive. The CDR3 runs from the conserved cysteine through the conserved F or W. Fields, in order: D gene, clone size, CDR3 length, J gene, V gene, CDR3 DNA, CDR3 protein. The D gene is left open where the match is weak. Not every row has a clone size; where given, it reads once, few, many or a size class.

.	.	15	TRBJ2-7	TRBV7-2	TGTGCCAGCAGCTCAGCAGGGGTCAAAGCCTACGAGCAGTACTTC	CASSSAGVKAYEQYF
TRBD2	.	19	TRBJ2-3	TRBV7-2	TGTGCCAGCAGCTTTCTTGGCCTAGCGGGGGGGCAAAAGACAGATACGCAGTATTTT	CASSFLGLAGGQKTDTQYF
TRBD1	.	18	TRBJ1-2	TRBV7-2	TGTGCCAGCAGCTTAAAGAACAGGGGTGCAGGGGGTAACTATGGCTACACCTTC	CASSLKNRGAGGNYGYTF
TRBD2	.	17	TRBJ2-5	TRBV13	TGTGCCAGCAGCTCCCAAACTAGCGGGGACCTCCAAGAGACCCAGTACTTC	CASSSQTSGDLQETQYF
TRBD1	.	15	TRBJ2-7	TRBV7-2	TGTGCCAGCAGCTTAGCGGGACAGGCCTTCTACGAGCAGTACTTC	CASSLAGQAFYEQYF
.	.	15	TRBJ1-5	TRBV7-6	TGTGCCAGCAGCGCCATCCATACGGGCAATCAGCCCCAGCATTTT	CASSAIHTGNQPQHF
TRBD1	.	17	TRBJ1-3	TRBV7-9	TGTGCCAGCAGCCTGGGACAGGGGATTCTCTCTGGAAACACCATATATTTT	CASSLGQGILSGNTIYF
TRBD1	.	14	TRBJ2-4	TRBV27	TGTGCCAGCAGTGAGGGGACAGGGGGTAACATTCAGTACTTC	CASSEGTGGNIQYF
TRBD1	.	18	TRBJ2-6	TRBV19	TGTGCCAGTAGGCAGCCCGGGACAGGGGGCGCTGGGGCCAACGTCCTGACTTTC	CASRQPGTGGAGANVLTF
TRBD1	.	14	TRBJ2-7	TRBV27	TGTGCCAGCAGTCCCCGGCAGGGGGCGCGTGAGCAGTACTTC	CASSPRQGAREQYF
.	.	14	TRBJ1-1	TRBV4-1	TGCGCCAGCAGCCAGGGGCGGGGGGAAACTGAAGCTTTCTTT	CASSQGRGETEAFF
.	once	14	TRBJ2-7	TRBV9	TGTGCCAGCAGCTCCCCCCAGGACAGCTACGAGCAGTACTTT	CASSSPQDSYEQYF
.	.	12	TRBJ2-1	TRBV7-2	TGTGCCAGCAGCGTATCCTACAATGAGCAGTTCTTC	CASSVSYNEQFF
.	.	14	TRBJ1-1	TRBV7-9	TGTGCCAGCAGCGACTTCTCGGACTCGACGGGGGCTTTCTTT	CASSDFSDSTGAFF
.	.	14	TRBJ2-3	TRBV4-3	TGCGCCAGCAGCCGACTAATATCCTCAGATACGCAGTATTTT	CASSRLISSDTQYF
.	.	11	TRBJ1-4	TRBV20-1	TGCAGCGCCTCACATCGTGAAAAACTGTTTTTT	CSASHREKLFF
.	once	11	TRBJ2-4	TRBV29-1	TGCAGCGTTGCTGACTTAAACATTCAGTACTTC	CSVADLNIQYF
.	.	15	TRBJ1-2	TRBV5-1	TGCGCCAGCAGCCCGGAATCGAGGACTAACTATGGCTACACCTTC	CASSPESRTNYGYTF
TRBD1	.	14	TRBJ1-4	TRBV5-1	TGCGCCAGTAGGCAGGGGGCGGATAATGAAAAACTGTTTTTT	CASRQGADNEKLFF
TRBD1	few	19	TRBJ2-3	TRBV4-3	TGCGCCAGCAGCCAGGATCTTAACAGGGGGGCTACTAGCACAGATACGCAGTATTTT	CASSQDLNRGATSTDTQYF
.	once	13	TRBJ1-5	TRBV6-1	TGTGCCAGCAGTGAAACTAGGGATCAGCCCCAGCATTTT	CASSETRDQPQHF
.	.	14	TRBJ2-3	TRBV18	TGTGCCAGCTCACCATCGCAGATTACAGATACGCAGTATTTT	CASSPSQITDTQYF
TRBD1	.	14	TRBJ1-4	TRBV7-9	TGTGCCAGCAGCTCATACAGGGGGAATGAAAAACTGTTTTTT	CASSSYRGNEKLFF
TRBD1	few	14	TRBJ1-5	TRBV30	TGTGCCTGGAGTGCAGGGGGCCAAGGTCAGCCCCAGCATTTT	CAWSAGGQGQPQHF
TRBD1	.	15	TRBJ2-3	TRBV27	TGTGCCAGCAGTTCACGGGACAGGCCCACAGATACGCAGTATTTT	CASSSRDRPTDTQYF
TRBD1	.	16	TRBJ1-6	TRBV23-1	TGCGCCAGCAGTCATTCGCCGACAGGGCGGAATTCACCCCTCCACTTT	CASSHSPTGRNSPLHF
.	.	15	TRBJ2-7	TRBV9	TGTGCCAGCAGCCCGGGACATCCGGACTCCTACGAGCAGTACTTC	CASSPGHPDSYEQYF
.	.	14	TRBJ2-7	TRBV9	TGTGCCAGCAGCGTAGGGGGGGACTCCTACGAGCAGTACTTC	CASSVGGDSYEQYF
.	.	14	TRBJ1-2	TRBV9	TGTGCCAGCAGCGCCGGCGGCGGCGACTATGGCTACACCTTC	CASSAGGGDYGYTF
TRBD2	.	16	TRBJ2-3	TRBV4-2	TGTGCCAGCAGCCAAGAGGGACTAGCGAACACAGATACGCAGTATTTT	CASSQEGLANTDTQYF
TRBD2	.	17	TRBJ2-7	TRBV5-6	TGTGCCAGCAGCTTGGGGCGACTAGCGGTGGAGGCCTACGAGCAGTACTTC	CASSLGRLAVEAYEQYF
.	few	13	TRBJ1-6	TRBV6-5	TGTGCCAGCAGTTACTCACTTAATTCACCCCTCCACTTT	CASSYSLNSPLHF
.	.	13	TRBJ1-2	TRBV7-8	TGTGCCAGCAGCTTAGTAACCAGCTATGGCTACACCTTC	CASSLVTSYGYTF
.	.	15	TRBJ1-2	TRBV6-1	TGTGCCAGCAGTGATTGGCAGGCCGCGGGGTATGGCTACACCTTC	CASSDWQAAGYGYTF
.	.	15	TRBJ1-2	TRBV4-1	TGCGCCAGCAGCCAAGATGAAGGGAGGATGGAGGGCTACACCTTC	CASSQDEGRMEGYTF
TRBD2	.	13	TRBJ2-3	TRBV27	TGTGCCAGCAGGAACCTAGCGGGAGATACGCAGTATTTT	CASRNLAGDTQYF
.	.	15	TRBJ1-5	TRBV10-3	TGTGCCACGAGGGCGACCATTTTGGGGAATCAGCCCCAGCATTTT	CATRATILGNQPQHF
.	.	14	TRBJ1-5	TRBV7-8	TGTGCCGGCGGCATTGGAGGGAGCAATCAGCCCCAGCATTTT	CAGGIGGSNQPQHF
.	.	12	TRBJ2-3	TRBV7-9	TGTGCCAGTGGGCGGGAAGCAGATACGCAGTATTTT	CASGREADTQYF
.	.	14	TRBJ2-3	TRBV7-6	TGTGCCAGCAGCTTCACCCAGAGCACAGATACGCAGTATTTT	CASSFTQSTDTQYF
.	.	14	TRBJ2-1	TRBV7-8	TGTGCCAGCAGCCAAACACCGTCCTACAATGAGCAGTTCTTC	CASSQTPSYNEQFF
TRBD2	.	14	TRBJ2-7	TRBV19	TGTGCCAGTAAACCTCGCGGGGGGGCATACGAGCAGTACTTC	CASKPRGGAYEQYF
.	.	13	TRBJ1-2	TRBV6-1	TGTGCCAGCAGTGTCGGGACTAACTATGGCTACACCTTC	CASSVGTNYGYTF
TRBD1	.	15	TRBJ1-1	TRBV2	TGTGCCAGCAGGGCCCGGACAGGGGTGGACACTGAAGCTTTCTTT	CASRARTGVDTEAFF
TRBD2	.	13	TRBJ2-7	TRBV7-6	TGTGCAAGCGGGAGAGGAACCTCCTACGAGCAGTACTTC	CASGRGTSYEQYF